This TCR beta chain was captured by sequencing in a study of T cell changes during pregnancy in multiple sclerosis. Libraries were prepared by immunoSEQ multiplex PCR; TCRdb keeps only in-frame clonotypes and omits some of them. This table holds approximately 45,000 clones, about 91% found once. CDR3 length equals 17 residues. Germline CDR1 is LNHDA and CDR2 is SQIVND (reference sequence). The trim removed 5 bases at V and 2 bases at J, leaving 14 bases unmatched. This TCR was sampled from a female donor with multiple sclerosis, enrolled in a pregnancy study. The sequences come from CD8+ T cells from peripheral blood mononuclear cells, collected in the second trimester of pregnancy. This chain links TRBV19 with TRBJ1-2; 7 nucleotides agree with TRBD1. The CDR3 region is CASSPLQGISRNYGYTF. CDR3 DNA: TGTGCCAGTAGTCCATTACAGGGGATCTCACGGAACTATGGCTACACCTTC.